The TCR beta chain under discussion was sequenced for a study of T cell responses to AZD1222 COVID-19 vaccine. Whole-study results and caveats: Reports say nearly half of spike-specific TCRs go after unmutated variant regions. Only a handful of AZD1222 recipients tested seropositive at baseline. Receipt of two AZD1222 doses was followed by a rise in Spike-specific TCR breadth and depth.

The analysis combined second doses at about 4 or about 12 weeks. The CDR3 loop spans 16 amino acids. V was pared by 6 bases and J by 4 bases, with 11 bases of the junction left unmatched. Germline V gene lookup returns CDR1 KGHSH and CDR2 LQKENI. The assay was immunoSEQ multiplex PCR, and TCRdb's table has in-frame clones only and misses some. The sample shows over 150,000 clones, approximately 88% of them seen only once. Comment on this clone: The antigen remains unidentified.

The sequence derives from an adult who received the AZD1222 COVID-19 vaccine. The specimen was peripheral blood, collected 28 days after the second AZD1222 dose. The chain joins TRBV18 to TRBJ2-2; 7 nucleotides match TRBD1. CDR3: CASSYQGQLITGELFF. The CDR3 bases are TGTGCCAGCTCGTACCAGGGACAGCTAATCACCGGGGAGCTGTTTTTT.